The subject of this entry is one T cell receptor beta chain. The antigen is not known. The data were taken from a study of T-cell memory formation after mild COVID-19. General observations from the study: Largely, contracting CD4+ clones fell within CM and EM, and contracting CD8+ clones within EMRA.

The CDR3 covers 14 residues. Per the germline V gene, CDR1 is SGHNT and CDR2 is YYREEE (reference sequence). V was cut by 4 bases and J by 0 bases, with 10 bases left in between. TCRdb called the 5' RACE reads again in MiXCR, with one record for every CDR3 protein. Found here are hundreds of thousands of distinct CDR3 sequences, about 18% of them singletons; the top ten hold around 8.1%. This clonotype was obtained from an adult woman who had mild COVID-19 (a few samples of this study predate the infection). Cell type and time point are not known. Sequenced: PBMCs or a T cell subset sorted from them (not recorded which). The V and J genes are TRBV5-4 and TRBJ1-2; D ambiguous. The DNA for the CDR3 is TGTGCCAGCAGCACGGACGAGCCTAACTATGGCTACACCTTC. This translates into CASSTDEPNYGYTF.